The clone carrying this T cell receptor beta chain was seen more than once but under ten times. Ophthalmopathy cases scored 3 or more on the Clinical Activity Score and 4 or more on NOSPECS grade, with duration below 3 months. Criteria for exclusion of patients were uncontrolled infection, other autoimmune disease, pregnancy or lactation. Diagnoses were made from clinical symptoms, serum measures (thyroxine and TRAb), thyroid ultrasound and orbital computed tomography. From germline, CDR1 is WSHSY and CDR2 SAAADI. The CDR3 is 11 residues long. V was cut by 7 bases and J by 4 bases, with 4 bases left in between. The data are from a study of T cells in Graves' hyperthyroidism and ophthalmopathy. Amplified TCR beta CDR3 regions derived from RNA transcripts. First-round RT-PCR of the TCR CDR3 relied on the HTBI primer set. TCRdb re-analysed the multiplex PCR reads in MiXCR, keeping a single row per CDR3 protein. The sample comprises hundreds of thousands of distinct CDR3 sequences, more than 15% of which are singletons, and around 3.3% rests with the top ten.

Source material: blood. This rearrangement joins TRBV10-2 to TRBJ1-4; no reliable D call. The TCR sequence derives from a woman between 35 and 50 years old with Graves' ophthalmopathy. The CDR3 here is CASMGNEKLFF. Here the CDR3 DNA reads TGCGCCAGCATGGGTAATGAAAAACTGTTTTTT.